This entry describes one T cell receptor (beta chain). The antigen is unknown. As the method for making TCR beta libraries, quantitative 5'-RACE with molecular barcodes was used. Each CDR3 protein is one row after TCRdb ran MiXCR on the 5' RACE reads. The table has some 240,000 distinct CDR3 sequences, about a sixth seen once; the top ten hold over 25%. The data stem from a study of CD8 T cells in ankylosing spondylitis. Whole-study results and caveats: A TCR beta motif of several highly homologous variants appeared characteristic of ankylosing spondylitis blood.

V lost 0 bases and J 4 bases, leaving 11 bases between the germline ends. This CDR3 spans 15 amino acids. Germline CDR1 is SGHKS and CDR2 is YYEKEE (reference sequence). V usage is TRBV5-5 and J usage is TRBJ1-5, with D possibly being TRBD1 (6 bases). The receptor was isolated from a male donor with ankylosing spondylitis or in good health (not recorded which). Sequencing was performed on blood, either unsorted or a sorted T cell fraction (not recorded which). Here the CDR3 DNA reads TGTGCCAGCAGCTTGGCCCCAGGGGCAAATCAGCCCCAGCATTTT. Its translation: CASSLAPGANQPQHF. Complete variable domain (other parts from reference TRBV5-5 and TRBJ1-5): DAGVTQSPTHLIKTRGQQVTLRCSPISGHKSVSWYQQVLGQGPQFIFQYYEKEERGRGNFPDRFSARQFPNYSSELNVNALLLGDSALYLCASSLAPGANQPQHFGDGTRLSIL.